This T cell receptor beta chain was sequenced in a study of shared clonotypes between healthy human individuals. General study points: It was the non-shared clonotypes that had lower generation probabilities than clonotypes shared by all four donors. Memory subsets had estimated richness that was generally smaller than that of naive subsets. The sole specimen, blood, was sampled, and tissue repertoires likely differ.

This CDR3 comprises 15 residues. CDR1 is LNHDA, CDR2 SQIVND, per germline (reference sequence). V lost 3 bases and J lost 8, with 19 bases in between. Sequencing was performed with immunoSEQ multiplex PCR; in TCRdb, only in-frame clones are kept and a portion is missing. The sample holds about 1.1 million clones, about 84% seen once. This clone appeared a few times. What it recognizes is unknown. The source of this sequence is a young man in good health. Some clones in this sample may be carry-over from other donors' samples. The rearrangement joins TRBV19 to TRBJ1-2, with unresolved D. Sequencing was performed on memory CD4+ T cells from PBMCs. The subset is: CD45RA-negative fraction. The DNA for the CDR3 is TGTGCCAGTAGTATGGCCCTGAGGGAGTCGGTGGGCTACACCTTC. Protein: CASSMALRESVGYTF.